This TCR beta chain was found in a study of T cells in Graves' hyperthyroidism and ophthalmopathy. This clonotype has only a few counts. Amplification of TCR beta CDR3 regions was performed using RNA transcripts as template. Carried out on the TCR CDR3, a first-round RT-PCR used the HTBI primer set. TCRdb used MiXCR to reprocess the multiplex PCR reads, holding one entry per CDR3 protein. In the table there are 650,000 to 750,000 distinct CDR3 sequences, 11% to 15% of which are singletons. J lost 4 bases, V lost 1 base, and 5 bases had no gene match. The CDR3 is made up of 15 amino acids. Germline V CDR1 and CDR2: LNHNV, YYDKDF (reference sequence).

This TCR was recovered from a woman aged 18-29 years with Graves' hyperthyroidism. This chain connects TRBV15 to TRBJ2-3; 7 nucleotides agree with TRBD2. The sample was blood. This CDR3 is CATSRVRGSSDTQYF. The CDR3 bases are TGTGCCACCAGCAGAGTCCGCGGGAGTTCAGATACGCAGTATTTT.